This T cell receptor beta chain appears in the sequencing data of a study of cytotoxic CD8 clonotypes in ibrutinib-treated CLL. Study details: Partial responders around 25, complete 2; about twelve progressed and about 15 stayed in remission by median roughly 73 months. Timing of response sample collection was a median about twelve months after treatment start, with a range of 6 to 36. Broader study findings: Different sampling times were used for sustained-remission and progressing patients.

This clone showed up just once. What it binds is unknown. Sequencing was designed to attain a depth spanning 1 in 200,000 to 1 in 1 million T cells. The assay was immunoSEQ multiplex PCR, and TCRdb's table has in-frame clones only and misses some. The profile shows approximately 280,000 clones, approximately 76% of them singletons. The V end lost 0 bases, the J end lost 7 bases, and 9 bases lay between the germline ends. Germline CDR1 MNHEY, CDR2 SMNVEV (reference sequence). The CDR3 covers 13 residues. The TCR comes from a human donor with chronic lymphocytic leukemia. The sample was PBMCs, taken at disease progression, from a patient treated with ibrutinib. The rearrangement links TRBV27 to TRBJ2-5; tentative D call: TRBD2 (7 bases). The CDR3 loop is CASSLSRGGTQYF. Written as DNA, the CDR3 is TGTGCCAGCAGTTTATCTAGGGGGGGGACCCAGTACTTC.